Described below is a single TCR beta chain sequence and its context. Germline lookup yields CDR1 LNHDA and CDR2 SQIVND (reference sequence). The CDR3 sequence is 15 residues long. The V and J ends lost 5 bases and 8 bases, in that order; junction bases with no gene match: 11. This sample was included in a study of CD8+CD57+ T cells in acquired aplastic anemia. In the study overall: Average DNA yield from sorted CD4+ and CD8+ cells was approximately 3 ug.

For sequencing, patients were chosen who had shown expansion of CD8+CD57+ cells by flow cytometry. Untreated patients provided the blood samples, with no therapy given before sampling. Profiling of TCR beta VDJ combinations and CDR3 sequences used genomic DNA as template. TCRdb reprocessed the reads with MiXCR, giving one entry per CDR3 protein. The table lists about 120,000 distinct CDR3 sequences, 50% to 70% of them singletons. The TCR originated in a human donor with aplastic anemia. Sequencing used sorted CD4+, CD8+, or CD8+CD57+ T cells (not recorded which) from PBMCs. The rearrangement joins TRBV19 to TRBJ2-1, with 8 positions matching TRBD2. The CDR3 protein is CASSALGLAVHEQFF. For the CDR3, the DNA is TGTGCCAGTAGTGCCCTAGGACTAGCTGTCCATGAGCAGTTCTTC.